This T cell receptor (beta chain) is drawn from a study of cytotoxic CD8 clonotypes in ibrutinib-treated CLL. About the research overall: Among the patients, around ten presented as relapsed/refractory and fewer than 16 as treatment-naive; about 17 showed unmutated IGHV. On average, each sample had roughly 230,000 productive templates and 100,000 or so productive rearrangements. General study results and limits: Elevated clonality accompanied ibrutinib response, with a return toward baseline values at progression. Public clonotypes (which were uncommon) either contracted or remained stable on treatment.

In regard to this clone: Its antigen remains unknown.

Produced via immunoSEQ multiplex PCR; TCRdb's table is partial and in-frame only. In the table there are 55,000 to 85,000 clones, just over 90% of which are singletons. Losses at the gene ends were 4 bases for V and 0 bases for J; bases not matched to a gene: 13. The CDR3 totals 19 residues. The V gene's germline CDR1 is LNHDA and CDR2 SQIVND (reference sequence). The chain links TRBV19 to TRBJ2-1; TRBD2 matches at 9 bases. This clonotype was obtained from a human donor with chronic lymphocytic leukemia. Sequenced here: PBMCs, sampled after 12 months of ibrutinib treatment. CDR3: CASSTPVIGGRVSYNEQFF. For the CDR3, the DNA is TGTGCCAGTAGTACCCCCGTGATTGGCGGGAGGGTCTCCTACAATGAGCAGTTCTTC.